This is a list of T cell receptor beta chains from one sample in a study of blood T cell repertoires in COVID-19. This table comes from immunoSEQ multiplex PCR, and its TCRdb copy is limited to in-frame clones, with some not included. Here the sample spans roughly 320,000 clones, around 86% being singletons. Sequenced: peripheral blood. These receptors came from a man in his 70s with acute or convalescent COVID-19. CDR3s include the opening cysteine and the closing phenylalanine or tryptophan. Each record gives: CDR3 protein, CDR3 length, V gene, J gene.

CASSHSGQGGTEAFF	15	TRBV3-1/TRBV3-2	TRBJ1-1
CASNGGTNTEAFF	13	TRBV28	TRBJ1-1
CASSFLLNSPLHF	13	TRBV7-2	TRBJ1-6
CASSLSSNTGELFF	14	TRBV7-2	TRBJ2-2
CASSQDTGSTDTQYF	15	TRBV3-1/TRBV3-2	TRBJ2-3
CASRRGLAGTGELFF	15	TRBV7-2	TRBJ2-2
CASSQTGGDTGELFF	15	TRBV6-5	TRBJ2-2
CAWSQGASNQPQHF	14	TRBV30	TRBJ1-5
CASSLTGYEQYF	12	TRBV28	TRBJ2-7
CASSFLAGETQYF	13	TRBV5-4	TRBJ2-5
CASSLVAINYGYTF	14	TRBV7-9	TRBJ1-2
CSARPTSGSANTQYF	15	TRBV29-1	TRBJ2-3
CASSWDRTTGELFF	14	TRBV2	TRBJ2-2
CASSLLQGSNEKLFF	15	TRBV5-1	TRBJ1-4